This passage covers 9 T cell receptor beta chains from one sample sequenced in a study of CD8 T cell repertoires and HIV-1 epitope variants. No cognate antigen is known for these TCRs. TCRdb's table, derived via immunoSEQ multiplex PCR, lists solely in-frame clones and lacks some. The sample lists thousands of clones, approximately 72% occurring once. Sequenced material: cultured CD8+ T cells derived from PBMCs. Receptors originate from a male donor with HIV.

The chain employs TRBV2 and TRBJ2-3, with 8 positions matching TRBD2. There are 14 residues in the CDR3. The trim removed 5 bases at V and 6 bases at J, leaving 7 bases unmatched. Germline CDR1 reads SNHLY; CDR2 reads FYNNEI. This CDR3 reads CASSLSGSVDTQYF. CDR3 nucleotides: TGTGCCAGCAGTCTCAGCGGGAGCGTGGATACGCAGTATTTT.

The chain joins TRBV29-1 to TRBJ2-1; D is uncertain. The CDR3 contains 11 residues. Trimming cost V 8 bases and J 11 bases, with 16 bases left between them. CDR1 SQVTM and CDR2 ANQGSEA come from the germline V gene. The DNA of the CDR3 is TGCAGCTTCCTAGACCGTTGGAAGCAGTTCTTC. It specifies CSFLDRWKQFF.

This clone is large in the sample. This chain links TRBV5-1 with TRBJ1-2; D uncertain. The CDR3 totals 14 residues. Trimming removed 3 bases from V and 0 bases from J, with 9 bases in between. Germline loops: CDR1 SGHRS, CDR2 YFSETQ. The CDR3 DNA follows: TGCGCCAGCAGCTCGCAGGAGACTAACTATGGCTACACCTTC. Amino acids: CASSSQETNYGYTF.

CDR3 nucleotides: TGTGCCAGTAGGCCGACAGGGGGAAGCAATCAGCCCCAGCATTTT. This sequence encodes CASRPTGGSNQPQHF. The V gene is TRBV19, the J gene TRBJ1-5; 9 bases map to TRBD1. Trimming at V came to 6 bases and at J to 1 base, leaving 4 bases not matched to a gene. Germline CDR1 and CDR2: LNHDA and SQIVND (reference sequence). This CDR3 region has 15 residues.

This clone came up once. V and J are TRBV27 and TRBJ2-1; TRBD1 matches at 8 bases. Per germline, CDR1 MNHEY and CDR2 SMNVEV (reference sequence). J lost 3 bases, V lost 6 bases, and 7 bases had no gene match. There are 15 residues in the CDR3. The CDR3 here is CASSLEGTGYNEQFF. The CDR3 nucleotides read TGTGCCAGCAGCTTAGAAGGGACAGGCTACAATGAGCAGTTCTTC.

This CDR3 is CASSIFAQNTEAFF. Written as DNA, the CDR3 is TGTGCCAGTAGTATCTTCGCCCAGAACACTGAAGCTTTCTTT. The chain links TRBV19 to TRBJ1-1, with D hard to call. This CDR3 comprises 14 residues. V was clipped by 3 bases and J by 1 base, with 9 bases between them. Germline CDR1 LNHDA, CDR2 SQIVND (reference sequence).

The rearrangement joins TRBV11-3 to TRBJ2-2; 7 positions match TRBD1. The CDR3 runs 16 residues. From germline, CDR1 is SGHNT and CDR2 YENEEA. V lost 5 bases and J lost 3; bases outside the gene matches: 9. CDR3 sequence: CASSSLKGQYTGELFF. CDR3 nucleotides: TGTGCCAGCAGCAGCTTAAAGGGACAGTACACCGGGGAGCTGTTTTTT.

The CDR3 region has the DNA TGTGCCAGCAGCCCAGGACGCCTGAACACTGAAGCTTTCTTT. Amino acid sequence: CASSPGRLNTEAFF. The genes are TRBV5-6 and TRBJ1-1, with unresolved D. The CDR3 is made up of 14 amino acids. With 4 bases removed from V and 0 bases from J, the gap between germline ends came to 10 bases. Germline CDR1 SGHDT, CDR2 YYEEEE.

The CDR3 protein is CAWSPTGYGGGYTF. In DNA form, the CDR3 reads TGTGCCTGGAGTCCTACGGGTTATGGGGGTGGCTACACCTTC. V usage is TRBV30 and J usage is TRBJ1-2, with D possibly TRBD1 on 5 matching bases. Trimming removed 2 bases from V and 7 bases from J, with 17 bases in between. This CDR3 is 14 amino acids long. Germline assignment: CDR1 GTSNPN and CDR2 SVGIG (reference sequence).